The entry below gives a single TCR beta chain sequence along with its context. This entry is derived from a study of blood T cell repertoires in COVID-19. Study as a whole: Sample material is recorded as cDNA or gDNA derived from T cells, B-cell-depleted T cells, or PBMCs.

Enrolment of Seattle patients took place during active infection, and they were followed longitudinally. After removal of 3 bases from V and 3 bases from J, the junction contained 7 bases not matched to a gene. Germline loops: CDR1 LGHNA, CDR2 YNFKEQ. There are 16 residues in the CDR3. Method: immunoSEQ multiplex PCR; TCRdb's copy keeps in-frame clones and lacks some. Here the sample spans about 370,000 clones, about 90% being singletons. The genes are TRBV4-2 and TRBJ2-1; 8 nucleotides align to TRBD1. This sequence originates from a woman aged 25 to 45 with COVID-19, enrolled during active disease. Input material: peripheral blood. DNA of the CDR3: TGTGCCAGCAGCCACCCCGGGACAGGTAGCTACAATGAGCAGTTCTTC. Translating gives CASSHPGTGSYNEQFF.